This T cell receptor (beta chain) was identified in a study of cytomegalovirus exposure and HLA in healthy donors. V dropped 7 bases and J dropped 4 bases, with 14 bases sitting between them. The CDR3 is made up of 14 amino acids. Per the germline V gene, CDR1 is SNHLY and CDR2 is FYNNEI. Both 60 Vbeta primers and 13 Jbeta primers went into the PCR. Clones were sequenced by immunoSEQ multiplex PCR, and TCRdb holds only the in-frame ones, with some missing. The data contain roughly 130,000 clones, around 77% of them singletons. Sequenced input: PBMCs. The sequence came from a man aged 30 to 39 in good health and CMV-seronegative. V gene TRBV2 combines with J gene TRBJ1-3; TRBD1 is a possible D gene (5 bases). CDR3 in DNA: TGTGCCAGCAACCCGGGGGTTTCGGGAAACACCATATATTTT. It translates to CASNPGVSGNTIYF. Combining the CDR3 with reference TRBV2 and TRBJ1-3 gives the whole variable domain EPEVTQTPSHQVTQMGQEVILRCVPISNHLYFYWYRQILGQKVEFLVSFYNNEISEKSEIFDDQFSVERPDGSNFTLKIRSTKLEDSAMYFCASNPGVSGNTIYFGEGSWLTVV.